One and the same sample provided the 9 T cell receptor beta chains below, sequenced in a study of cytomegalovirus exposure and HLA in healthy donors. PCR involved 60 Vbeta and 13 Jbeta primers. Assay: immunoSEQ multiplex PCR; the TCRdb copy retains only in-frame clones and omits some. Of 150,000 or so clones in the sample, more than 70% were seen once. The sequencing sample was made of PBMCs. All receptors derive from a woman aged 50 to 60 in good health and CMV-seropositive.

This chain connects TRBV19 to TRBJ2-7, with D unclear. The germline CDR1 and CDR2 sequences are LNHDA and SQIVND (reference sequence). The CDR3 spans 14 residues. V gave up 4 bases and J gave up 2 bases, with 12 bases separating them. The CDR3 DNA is TGTGCCAGTAGTACCCAAGCCGGAGCCTACGAGCAGTACTTC. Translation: CASSTQAGAYEQYF.

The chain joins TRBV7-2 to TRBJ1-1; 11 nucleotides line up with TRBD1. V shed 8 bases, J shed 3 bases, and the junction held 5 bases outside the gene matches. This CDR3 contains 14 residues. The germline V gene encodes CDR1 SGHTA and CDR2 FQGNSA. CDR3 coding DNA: TGTGCCAGCGGGCGGGACAGGGGGTACACTGAAGCTTTCTTT. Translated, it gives CASGRDRGYTEAFF.

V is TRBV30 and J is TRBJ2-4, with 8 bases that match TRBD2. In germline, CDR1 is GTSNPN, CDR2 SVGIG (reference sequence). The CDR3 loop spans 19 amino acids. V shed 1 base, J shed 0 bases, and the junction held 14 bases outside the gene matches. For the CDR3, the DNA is TGTGCCTGGAGTGAGTTGGCGGGGGGTCTAAAAATAGCCAAAAACATTCAGTACTTC. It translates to CAWSELAGGLKIAKNIQYF.

As DNA, the CDR3 is TGTGCCAGCAGCGCGGGACAGGTCCTCGGTGAGCAGTTCTTC. Its protein is CASSAGQVLGEQFF. The rearrangement links TRBV7-2 to TRBJ2-1, with TRBD1 matching over 8 bases. J lost 9 bases, V lost 5 bases, and 9 bases had no gene match. Germline CDR1 SGHTA, CDR2 FQGNSA. CDR3 length: 14 amino acids.

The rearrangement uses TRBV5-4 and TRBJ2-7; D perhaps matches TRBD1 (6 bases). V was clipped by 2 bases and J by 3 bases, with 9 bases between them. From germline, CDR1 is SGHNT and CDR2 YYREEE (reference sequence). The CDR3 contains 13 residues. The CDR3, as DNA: TGTGCCAGCAGCTTACAGGGTATCTACGAGCAGTACTTC. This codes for CASSLQGIYEQYF.

CDR3 protein: CASSPGQGDTVKQFF. The CDR3 nucleotides read TGCGCCAGCAGCCCGGGACAGGGGGACACGGTCAAGCAGTTCTTC. The rearrangement uses TRBV5-1 and TRBJ2-1; 11 bases line up with TRBD1. There are 15 residues in the CDR3. Germline CDR1 reads SGHRS; CDR2 reads YFSETQ. With 4 bases clipped from V and 11 bases from J, the junction kept 11 bases outside the gene matches. Using reference TRBV5-1 and TRBJ2-1 for the parts outside the CDR3, the full variable domain is KAGVTQTPRYLIKTRGQQVTLSCSPISGHRSVSWYQQTPGQGLQFLFEYFSETQRNKGNFPGRFSGRQFSNSRSEMNVSTLELGDSALYLCASSPGQGDTVKQFFGPGTRLTVL.

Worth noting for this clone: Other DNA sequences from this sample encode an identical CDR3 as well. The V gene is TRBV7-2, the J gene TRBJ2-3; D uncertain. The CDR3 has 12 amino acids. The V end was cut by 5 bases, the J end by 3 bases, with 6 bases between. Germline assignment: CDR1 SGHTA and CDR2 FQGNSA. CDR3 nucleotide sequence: TGTGCCAGCAGCCGCGGAACAGATACGCAGTATTTT. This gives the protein CASSRGTDTQYF.

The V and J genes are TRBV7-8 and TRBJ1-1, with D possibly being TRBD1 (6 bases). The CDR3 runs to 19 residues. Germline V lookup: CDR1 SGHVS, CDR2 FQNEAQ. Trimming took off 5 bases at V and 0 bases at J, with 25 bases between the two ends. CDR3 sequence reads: CASSADRLRTVRMNTEAFF. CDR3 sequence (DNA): TGTGCCAGCAGCGCGGACCGACTTAGGACAGTCCGCATGAACACTGAAGCTTTCTTT.

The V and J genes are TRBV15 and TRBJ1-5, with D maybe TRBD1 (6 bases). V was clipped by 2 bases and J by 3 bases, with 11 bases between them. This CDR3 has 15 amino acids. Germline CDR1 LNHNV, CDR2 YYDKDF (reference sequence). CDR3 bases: TGTGCCACCAGCAGATCACAGGGAAACAATCAGCCCCAGCATTTT. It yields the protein CATSRSQGNNQPQHF. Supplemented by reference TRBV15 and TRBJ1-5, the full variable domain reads DAMVIQNPRYQVTQFGKPVTLSCSQTLNHNVMYWYQQKSSQAPKLLFHYYDKDFNNEADTPDNFQSRRPNTSFCFLDIRSPGLGDTAMYLCATSRSQGNNQPQHFGDGTRLSIL.